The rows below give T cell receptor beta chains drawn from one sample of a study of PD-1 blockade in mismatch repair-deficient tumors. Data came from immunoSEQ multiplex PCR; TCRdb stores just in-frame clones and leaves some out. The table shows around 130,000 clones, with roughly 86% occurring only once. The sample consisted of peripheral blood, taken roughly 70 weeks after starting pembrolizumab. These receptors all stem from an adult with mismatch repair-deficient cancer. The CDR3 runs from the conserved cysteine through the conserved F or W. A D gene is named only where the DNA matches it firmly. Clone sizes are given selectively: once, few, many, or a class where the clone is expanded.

CDR3nt: TGTGCCAGCAGTCGGGCAACCCATCAGCCCCAGCATTTT
CDR3aa: CASSRATHQPQHF
j_gene: TRBJ1-5
len: 13
abundance: -
v_gene: TRBV27
d_gene: -

CDR3nt: TGCGCCAGCAGCCAAGACCGCGGGGGTCAGCCCCAGCATTTT
CDR3aa: CASSQDRGGQPQHF
j_gene: TRBJ1-5
len: 14
abundance: -
v_gene: TRBV4-1
d_gene: -

CDR3nt: TGTGCCAGCAGTTACCCGGGACTAGCTTCCTACGAGCAGTACTTC
CDR3aa: CASSYPGLASYEQYF
j_gene: TRBJ2-7
len: 15
abundance: few
v_gene: TRBV6-6
d_gene: TRBD2

CDR3nt: TGTGCCAGCAGTTCGCCAGAACCTTATAATGAAAAACTGTTTTTT
CDR3aa: CASSSPEPYNEKLFF
j_gene: TRBJ1-4
len: 15
abundance: -
v_gene: TRBV6-6
d_gene: -

CDR3nt: TGCGCCAGCAGCTGGGACACTTTTTCCAACTCTGGGGCCAACGTCCTGACTTTC
CDR3aa: CASSWDTFSNSGANVLTF
j_gene: TRBJ2-6
len: 18
abundance: -
v_gene: TRBV4-1
d_gene: -

CDR3nt: TGTGCCTGGAGTGAGGGTCGGTGGCAGGGGGTGACCTACGAGCAGTACTTC
CDR3aa: CAWSEGRWQGVTYEQYF
j_gene: TRBJ2-7
len: 17
abundance: -
v_gene: TRBV30
d_gene: TRBD1

CDR3nt: TGTGCCAGCAGCTTAGGGGAATGGGAGCAGTTCTTC
CDR3aa: CASSLGEWEQFF
j_gene: TRBJ2-1
len: 12
abundance: once
v_gene: TRBV7-9
d_gene: -

CDR3nt: TGTGCCAGTATCTGGGGAGGAGGGTTAAACACCGGGGAGCTGTTTTTT
CDR3aa: CASIWGGGLNTGELFF
j_gene: TRBJ2-2
len: 16
abundance: -
v_gene: TRBV19
d_gene: -

CDR3nt: TGTGCCAGCAGCCCGGGACTAGCGGGAGGGGACGATGAGCAGTTCTTC
CDR3aa: CASSPGLAGGDDEQFF
j_gene: TRBJ2-1
len: 16
abundance: -
v_gene: TRBV2
d_gene: TRBD2

CDR3nt: TGTGCCAGTAGTATATCAAACCTCCGAGGGGACAAAAACATTCAGTACTTC
CDR3aa: CASSISNLRGDKNIQYF
j_gene: TRBJ2-4
len: 17
abundance: once
v_gene: TRBV19
d_gene: -

CDR3nt: TGTGCCATCCAGGACAGAGCCTACGAGCAGTACTTC
CDR3aa: CAIQDRAYEQYF
j_gene: TRBJ2-7
len: 12
abundance: -
v_gene: TRBV6-1
d_gene: -

CDR3nt: TGTGCCAGCAGCTTCGTTGACTCCACAGATACGCAGTATTTT
CDR3aa: CASSFVDSTDTQYF
j_gene: TRBJ2-3
len: 14
abundance: few
v_gene: TRBV7-9
d_gene: -

CDR3nt: TGCGCCAGCAGCCAAGATGGGGCGGGAGGGAGGTACAATGAGCAGTTCTTC
CDR3aa: CASSQDGAGGRYNEQFF
j_gene: TRBJ2-1
len: 17
abundance: once
v_gene: TRBV4-1
d_gene: TRBD2

CDR3nt: TGTGCCAGCAGCGTAGCTTCCGGGACAAAGGAGCAGTACTTC
CDR3aa: CASSVASGTKEQYF
j_gene: TRBJ2-7
len: 14
abundance: once
v_gene: TRBV9
d_gene: -

CDR3nt: TGCGCCAGCAGCGGAGAAACCGGACAGGCGCGCGCCGGGGAGCTGTTTTTT
CDR3aa: CASSGETGQARAGELFF
j_gene: TRBJ2-2
len: 17
abundance: -
v_gene: TRBV5-1
d_gene: TRBD1

CDR3nt: TGTGCCAGCAGTCTGACAGGGGGCGGGTACGAGCAGTACTTC
CDR3aa: CASSLTGGGYEQYF
j_gene: TRBJ2-7
len: 14
abundance: -
v_gene: TRBV2
d_gene: TRBD1

CDR3nt: TGTGCCAGCAGTTACGGGACTAGCGGCTACGAGCAGTACTTC
CDR3aa: CASSYGTSGYEQYF
j_gene: TRBJ2-7
len: 14
abundance: few
v_gene: TRBV6-5
d_gene: TRBD2

CDR3nt: TGTGCCAGCAGCGTAGGTAACAGGGCCTCTGGAAACACCATATATTTT
CDR3aa: CASSVGNRASGNTIYF
j_gene: TRBJ1-3
len: 16
abundance: once
v_gene: TRBV9
d_gene: -

CDR3nt: TGCGCCAGCAGCTTGACCAGCGGGAGAGGGAATGAGCAGTTCTTC
CDR3aa: CASSLTSGRGNEQFF
j_gene: TRBJ2-1
len: 15
abundance: -
v_gene: TRBV5-1
d_gene: TRBD2

CDR3nt: TGTGCCAGCAGTCCTACCGAGGTCTACAATGAGCAGTTCTTC
CDR3aa: CASSPTEVYNEQFF
j_gene: TRBJ2-1
len: 14
abundance: -
v_gene: TRBV11-2
d_gene: -

CDR3nt: TGTGCCAGCAGTTACTCGAGCGGGCTCCAAGAGACCCAGTACTTC
CDR3aa: CASSYSSGLQETQYF
j_gene: TRBJ2-5
len: 15
abundance: -
v_gene: TRBV6-5
d_gene: -

CDR3nt: TGTGCCAGCAGCTTTCCCCTCTACGAGCAGTACTTC
CDR3aa: CASSFPLYEQYF
j_gene: TRBJ2-7
len: 12
abundance: -
v_gene: TRBV5-8
d_gene: -

CDR3nt: TGTGCCAGCAGTTCCGGGACCCTGGGGGGCTATGGCTACACCTTC
CDR3aa: CASSSGTLGGYGYTF
j_gene: TRBJ1-2
len: 15
abundance: -
v_gene: TRBV6-5
d_gene: -

CDR3nt: TGTGCCACCAACCGGGGCTACGAGCAGTACTTC
CDR3aa: CATNRGYEQYF
j_gene: TRBJ2-7
len: 11
abundance: -
v_gene: TRBV6-5
d_gene: -

CDR3nt: TGTGCCAGTAGTATCAACAGGGGTTTTGGCTACACCTTC
CDR3aa: CASSINRGFGYTF
j_gene: TRBJ1-2
len: 13
abundance: -
v_gene: TRBV19
d_gene: TRBD1

CDR3nt: TGTGCCAGCAGGGTCCCTGGCAAAAACATTCAGTACTTC
CDR3aa: CASRVPGKNIQYF
j_gene: TRBJ2-4
len: 13
abundance: few
v_gene: TRBV6-5
d_gene: -

CDR3nt: TGTGCCATCAGTGAGTTAGAGCGGGACCGCACTGGGGCCAACGTCCTGACTTTC
CDR3aa: CAISELERDRTGANVLTF
j_gene: TRBJ2-6
len: 18
abundance: once
v_gene: TRBV10-3
d_gene: TRBD2

CDR3nt: TGTGCCAGCAGTTTTCACACCGGGGAGCTGTTTTTT
CDR3aa: CASSFHTGELFF
j_gene: TRBJ2-2
len: 12
abundance: -
v_gene: TRBV27
d_gene: -

CDR3nt: TGTGCCAGCAGTTTATCTACAGGGGAAGGCTCTGAAGCTTTCTTT
CDR3aa: CASSLSTGEGSEAFF
j_gene: TRBJ1-1
len: 15
abundance: -
v_gene: TRBV6-5
d_gene: TRBD1

CDR3nt: TGCGCCAGCAGCCAAGGGGGACAGGAAAGTTATGGCTACACCTTC
CDR3aa: CASSQGGQESYGYTF
j_gene: TRBJ1-2
len: 15
abundance: -
v_gene: TRBV4-1
d_gene: TRBD1

CDR3nt: TGTGCAAGTCGCTCCAAAGGGGGCTACACCTTC
CDR3aa: CASRSKGGYTF
j_gene: TRBJ1-2
len: 11
abundance: -
v_gene: TRBV12-2
d_gene: -

CDR3nt: TGTGCCAGCAGTATTTCCCATCCGGGACAATCTGGAAACACCATATATTTT
CDR3aa: CASSISHPGQSGNTIYF
j_gene: TRBJ1-3
len: 17
abundance: -
v_gene: TRBV28
d_gene: -

CDR3nt: TGCGCCAGCAGCCAAATGCCGACCGGGACCTACGAGCAGTACTTC
CDR3aa: CASSQMPTGTYEQYF
j_gene: TRBJ2-7
len: 15
abundance: -
v_gene: TRBV4-1
d_gene: -

CDR3nt: TGTGCCAGCAGCCAAGATCGGCGGGAGGGCCTCGATGAGCAGTTCTTC
CDR3aa: CASSQDRREGLDEQFF
j_gene: TRBJ2-1
len: 16
abundance: -
v_gene: TRBV14
d_gene: TRBD2

CDR3nt: TGTGCCAGCAGTTTCGGACAGGCTGGGGAAAAACTGTTTTTT
CDR3aa: CASSFGQAGEKLFF
j_gene: TRBJ1-4
len: 14
abundance: -
v_gene: TRBV6-6
d_gene: TRBD1

CDR3nt: TGTGCCAGCAGAGGACAGCACACTGAAGCTTTCTTT
CDR3aa: CASRGQHTEAFF
j_gene: TRBJ1-1
len: 12
abundance: -
v_gene: TRBV25-1
d_gene: -

CDR3nt: TGCGCCAGCAGCCGCTCTCGAGCGGGACAAGAGACCCAGTACTTC
CDR3aa: CASSRSRAGQETQYF
j_gene: TRBJ2-5
len: 15
abundance: -
v_gene: TRBV4-1
d_gene: TRBD2

CDR3nt: TGTGCCAGCAGCTTAGGAGCCTACAATGAGCAGTTCTTC
CDR3aa: CASSLGAYNEQFF
j_gene: TRBJ2-1
len: 13
abundance: -
v_gene: TRBV7-9
d_gene: -

CDR3nt: TGTGCCAGCAGCTTACTAGACTGGAGCACAGATACGCAGTATTTT
CDR3aa: CASSLLDWSTDTQYF
j_gene: TRBJ2-3
len: 15
abundance: once
v_gene: TRBV5-6
d_gene: -

CDR3nt: TGTGCCAGCAGTTTAAGACAGGGCTACGAGCAGTACTTC
CDR3aa: CASSLRQGYEQYF
j_gene: TRBJ2-7
len: 13
abundance: -
v_gene: TRBV27
d_gene: TRBD1

CDR3nt: TGTGCCAGCAGCTTCGCCGGGACTAGTTCCTACGAGCAGTACTTC
CDR3aa: CASSFAGTSSYEQYF
j_gene: TRBJ2-7
len: 15
abundance: -
v_gene: TRBV7-6
d_gene: TRBD2

CDR3nt: TGCGCCAGCAGCACCGGACTAGCGGGGTTAATGGAGACCCAGTACTTC
CDR3aa: CASSTGLAGLMETQYF
j_gene: TRBJ2-5
len: 16
abundance: -
v_gene: TRBV5-1
d_gene: TRBD2

CDR3nt: TGTGCCAGCAGCGGACTAGCGGGATCTCGTGAGCAGTACTTC
CDR3aa: CASSGLAGSREQYF
j_gene: TRBJ2-7
len: 14
abundance: once
v_gene: TRBV27
d_gene: TRBD2